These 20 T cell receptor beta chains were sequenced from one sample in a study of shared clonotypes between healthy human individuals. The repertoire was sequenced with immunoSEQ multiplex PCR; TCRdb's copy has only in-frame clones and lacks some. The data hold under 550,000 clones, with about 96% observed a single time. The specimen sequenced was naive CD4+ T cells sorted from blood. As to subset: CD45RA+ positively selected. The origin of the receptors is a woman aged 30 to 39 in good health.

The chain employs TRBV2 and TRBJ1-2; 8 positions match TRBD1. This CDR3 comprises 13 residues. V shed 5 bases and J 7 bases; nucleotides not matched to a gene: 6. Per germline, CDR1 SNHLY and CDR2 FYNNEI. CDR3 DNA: TGTGCCAGCAGTCAGACAGGGGAAGTTGGCTACACCTTC. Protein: CASSQTGEVGYTF.

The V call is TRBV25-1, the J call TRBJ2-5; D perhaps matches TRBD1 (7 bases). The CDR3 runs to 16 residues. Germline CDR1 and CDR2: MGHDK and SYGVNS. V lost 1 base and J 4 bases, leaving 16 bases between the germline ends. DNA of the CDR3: TGTGCCAGCAGTGAATCTAGGGGGCGGGGCCGAGAGACCCAGTACTTC. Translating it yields CASSESRGRGRETQYF.

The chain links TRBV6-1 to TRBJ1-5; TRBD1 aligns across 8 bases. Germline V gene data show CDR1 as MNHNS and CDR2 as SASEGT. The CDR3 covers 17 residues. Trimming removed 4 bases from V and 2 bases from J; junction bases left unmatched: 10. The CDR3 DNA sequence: TGTGCCAGCAGTGGACCGGACAGGGTCGGGGGCAATCAGCCCCAGCATTTT. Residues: CASSGPDRVGGNQPQHF.

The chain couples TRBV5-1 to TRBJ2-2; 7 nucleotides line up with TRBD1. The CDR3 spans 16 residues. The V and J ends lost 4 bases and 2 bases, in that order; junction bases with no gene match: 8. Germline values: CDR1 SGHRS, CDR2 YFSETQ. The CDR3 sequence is CASSPPTGSNTGELFF. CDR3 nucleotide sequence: TGCGCCAGCAGCCCCCCGACAGGGTCTAACACCGGGGAGCTGTTTTTT.

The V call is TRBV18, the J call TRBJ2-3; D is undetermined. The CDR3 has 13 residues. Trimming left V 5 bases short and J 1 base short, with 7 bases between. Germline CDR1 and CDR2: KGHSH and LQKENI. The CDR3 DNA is TGTGCCAGCTCATCCTTCCGCACAGATACGCAGTATTTT. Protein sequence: CASSSFRTDTQYF.

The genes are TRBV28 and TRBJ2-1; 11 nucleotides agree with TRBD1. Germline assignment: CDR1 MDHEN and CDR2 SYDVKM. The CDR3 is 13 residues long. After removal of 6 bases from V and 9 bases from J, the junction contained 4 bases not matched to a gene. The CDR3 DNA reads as TGTGCCAGCAGAGAGGACAGGGGGCTTGAGCAGTTCTTC. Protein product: CASREDRGLEQFF.

This CDR3 is CASKVVSGTYEQYF. The DNA for the CDR3 is TGTGCCAGCAAGGTCGTTAGCGGTACCTACGAGCAGTACTTC. The chain uses TRBV2 and TRBJ2-7; D is possibly TRBD2 (6 bases). The CDR3 sequence is 14 residues long. Trimming took off 7 bases at V and 2 bases at J, with 15 bases between the two ends. Per germline, CDR1 SNHLY and CDR2 FYNNEI.

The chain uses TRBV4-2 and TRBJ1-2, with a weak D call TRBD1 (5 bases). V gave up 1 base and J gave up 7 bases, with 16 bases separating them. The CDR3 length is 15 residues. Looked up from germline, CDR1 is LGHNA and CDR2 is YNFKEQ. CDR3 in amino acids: CASSQVQAEVSGYTF. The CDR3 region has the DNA TGTGCCAGCAGCCAAGTACAGGCCGAAGTGAGTGGCTACACCTTC.

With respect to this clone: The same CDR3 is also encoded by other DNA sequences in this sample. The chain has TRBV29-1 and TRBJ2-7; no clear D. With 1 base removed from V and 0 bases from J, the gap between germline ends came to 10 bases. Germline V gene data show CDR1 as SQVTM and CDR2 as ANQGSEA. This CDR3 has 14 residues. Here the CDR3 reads CSVEVYMNSYEQYF. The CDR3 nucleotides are TGCAGCGTTGAAGTCTACATGAACTCCTACGAGCAGTACTTC.

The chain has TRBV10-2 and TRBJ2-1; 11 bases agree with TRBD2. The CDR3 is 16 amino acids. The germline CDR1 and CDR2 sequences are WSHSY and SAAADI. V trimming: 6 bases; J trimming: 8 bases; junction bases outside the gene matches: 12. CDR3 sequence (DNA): TGCGCCAGCAGAGCCAAACTAGCGGGAGTTACCGATGAGCAGTTCTTC. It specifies CASRAKLAGVTDEQFF.

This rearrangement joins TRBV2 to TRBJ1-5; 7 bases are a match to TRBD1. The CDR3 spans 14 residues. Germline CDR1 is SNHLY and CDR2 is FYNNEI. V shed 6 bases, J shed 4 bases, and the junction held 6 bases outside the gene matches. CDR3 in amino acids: CASRGDSVNQPQHF. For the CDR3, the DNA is TGTGCCAGCAGAGGGGACAGCGTGAATCAGCCCCAGCATTTT.

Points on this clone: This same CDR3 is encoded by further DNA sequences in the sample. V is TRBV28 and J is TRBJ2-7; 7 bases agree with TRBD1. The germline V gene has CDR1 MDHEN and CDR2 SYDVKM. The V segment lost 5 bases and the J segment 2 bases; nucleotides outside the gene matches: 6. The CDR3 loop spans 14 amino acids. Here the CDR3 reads CASSPGTATYEQYF. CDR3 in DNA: TGTGCCAGCAGTCCCGGGACAGCGACCTACGAGCAGTACTTC.

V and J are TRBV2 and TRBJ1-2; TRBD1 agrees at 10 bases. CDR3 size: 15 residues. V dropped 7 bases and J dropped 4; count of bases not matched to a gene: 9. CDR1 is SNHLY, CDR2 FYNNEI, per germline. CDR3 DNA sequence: TGTGCCAGCACTACGGACAGGGGGGGTACCTATGGCTACACCTTC. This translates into CASTTDRGGTYGYTF. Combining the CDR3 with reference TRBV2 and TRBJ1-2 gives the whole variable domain EPEVTQTPSHQVTQMGQEVILRCVPISNHLYFYWYRQILGQKVEFLVSFYNNEISEKSEIFDDQFSVERPDGSNFTLKIRSTKLEDSAMYFCASTTDRGGTYGYTFGSGTRLTVV.

The CDR3 sequence: CASSQYNYRDNEQFF. The CDR3 bases are TGCGCCAGCAGCCAGTACAACTACAGGGACAATGAGCAGTTCTTC. The V and J genes are TRBV4-1 and TRBJ2-1; maybe TRBD1 (6 bases). CDR1 and CDR2 from the germline V gene are MGHRA and YSYEKL. This CDR3 has 15 residues. V lost 3 bases to trimming and J lost 5 bases, with 14 bases between them.

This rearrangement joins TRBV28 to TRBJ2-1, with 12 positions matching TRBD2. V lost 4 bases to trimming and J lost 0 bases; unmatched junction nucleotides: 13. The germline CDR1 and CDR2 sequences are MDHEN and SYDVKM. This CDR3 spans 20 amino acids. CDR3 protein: CASSSSGLAGFMSSYNEQFF. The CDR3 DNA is TGTGCCAGCAGTTCCTCGGGACTAGCGGGCTTCATGAGCTCCTACAATGAGCAGTTCTTC.

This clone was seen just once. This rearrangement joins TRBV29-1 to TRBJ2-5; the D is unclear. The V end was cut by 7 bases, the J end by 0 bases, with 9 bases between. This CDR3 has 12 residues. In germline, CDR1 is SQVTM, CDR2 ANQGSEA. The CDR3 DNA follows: TGCAGCGCCCTGCGGAACCAAGAGACCCAGTACTTC. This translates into CSALRNQETQYF.

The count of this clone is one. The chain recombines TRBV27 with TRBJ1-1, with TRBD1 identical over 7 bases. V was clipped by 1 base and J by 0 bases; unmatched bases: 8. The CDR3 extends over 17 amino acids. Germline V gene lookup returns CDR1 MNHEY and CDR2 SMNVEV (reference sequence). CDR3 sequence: CASSLWQGGVMNTEAFF. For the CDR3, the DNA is TGTGCCAGCAGTTTATGGCAGGGGGGTGTTATGAACACTGAAGCTTTCTTT.

The CDR3 bases are TGCGCCAGCAGCTTGTTTACAGGTCGGAACACTGAAGCTTTCTTT. Translation: CASSLFTGRNTEAFF. V is TRBV5-1 and J is TRBJ1-1, with TRBD1 as a possible D gene (5 bases). The germline gives CDR1 SGHRS, CDR2 YFSETQ. CDR3 length equals 15 residues. Between the trimmed V and J ends, which lost 1 base and 1 base, there was a span of 11 bases.

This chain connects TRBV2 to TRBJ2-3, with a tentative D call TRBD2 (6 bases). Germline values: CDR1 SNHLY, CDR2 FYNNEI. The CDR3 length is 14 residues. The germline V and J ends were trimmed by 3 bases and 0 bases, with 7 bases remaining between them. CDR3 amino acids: CASSEGLSTDTQYF. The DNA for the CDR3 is TGTGCCAGCAGTGAGGGACTGAGCACAGATACGCAGTATTTT.

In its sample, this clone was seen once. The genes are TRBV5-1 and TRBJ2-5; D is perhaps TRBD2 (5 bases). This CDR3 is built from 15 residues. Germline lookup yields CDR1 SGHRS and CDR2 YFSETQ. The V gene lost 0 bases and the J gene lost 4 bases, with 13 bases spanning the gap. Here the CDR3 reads CASSLVGAAGETQYF. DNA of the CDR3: TGCGCCAGCAGCTTGGTGGGCGCCGCGGGAGAGACCCAGTACTTC.